This is a list of T cell receptor beta chains from one sample in a study of T cell responses to AZD1222 COVID-19 vaccine. The method was immunoSEQ multiplex PCR; TCRdb's version includes in-frame clones alone and lacks a portion of them. The sample has over 100,000 clones, approximately 84% seen once; the top ten hold approximately 20%. This specimen consisted of peripheral blood, obtained on day 0 of AZD1222 vaccination. All receptors come from an adult in good health. CDR3s include the opening cysteine and the closing phenylalanine or tryptophan.

v_call: TRBV5-1
j_call: TRBJ1-5
cdr3_aa: CASSLAVSGEPQHF

v_call: TRBV5-8
j_call: TRBJ1-5
cdr3_aa: CASSPGAISNQPQHF

v_call: TRBV2
j_call: TRBJ2-5
cdr3_aa: CASMFETQYF

v_call: TRBV29-1
j_call: TRBJ2-5
cdr3_aa: CSVDKGSGGRRETQYF

v_call: TRBV7-2
j_call: TRBJ1-1
cdr3_aa: CASSLLGANTEAFF

v_call: TRBV27
j_call: TRBJ2-7
cdr3_aa: CASSSGTATYEQYF

v_call: TRBV19
j_call: TRBJ2-1
cdr3_aa: CASRGLKTGAEQFF

v_call: TRBV6-2/TRBV6-3
j_call: TRBJ2-1
cdr3_aa: CASSYSSGNPYNEQFF

v_call: TRBV3-1/TRBV3-2
j_call: TRBJ2-3
cdr3_aa: CATGWGGVDTQYF

v_call: TRBV28
j_call: TRBJ2-7
cdr3_aa: CASSPNRDEQYF

v_call: TRBV27
j_call: TRBJ1-4
cdr3_aa: CASSFGQFNEKLFF

v_call: TRBV7-2
j_call: TRBJ1-2
cdr3_aa: CASSFKDYGYTF

v_call: TRBV7-2
j_call: TRBJ2-7
cdr3_aa: CASSGDVGGIGLHF

v_call: TRBV6-5
j_call: TRBJ1-6
cdr3_aa: CASRTGAVGNSPLHF

v_call: TRBV7-2
j_call: TRBJ2-7
cdr3_aa: CASSLAGSFYEQYF

v_call: TRBV6-2/TRBV6-3
j_call: TRBJ1-2
cdr3_aa: CASSYRQAPNYGYTF

v_call: TRBV6-6
j_call: TRBJ2-1
cdr3_aa: CASSYPSSGGNEQFF

v_call: TRBV6-5
j_call: TRBJ1-6
cdr3_aa: CASRTGSPYNSPLHF

v_call: TRBV11-3
j_call: TRBJ2-2
cdr3_aa: CASSLGPNTGELFF

v_call: TRBV19
j_call: TRBJ2-2
cdr3_aa: CASSTRTGTGELFF

v_call: TRBV13
j_call: TRBJ1-6
cdr3_aa: CASSLGTVGDAPLHF

v_call: TRBV11-2
j_call: TRBJ2-7
cdr3_aa: CASSSPRDNGYEQYF

v_call: TRBV28
j_call: TRBJ1-1
cdr3_aa: CASSLRQGGSFF

v_call: TRBV28
j_call: TRBJ2-5
cdr3_aa: CASSLASGAQETQYF

v_call: TRBV19
j_call: TRBJ2-2
cdr3_aa: CASSIDKEGVGELFF

v_call: TRBV5-6
j_call: TRBJ2-3
cdr3_aa: CASSLGDTQYF

v_call: TRBV10-2
j_call: TRBJ2-1
cdr3_aa: CASSAGEGEQFF

v_call: TRBV2
j_call: TRBJ1-3
cdr3_aa: CASRGGEGNTIYF

v_call: TRBV6-5
j_call: TRBJ2-2
cdr3_aa: CASSQRTVGELFF

v_call: TRBV28
j_call: TRBJ1-6
cdr3_aa: CASSSGRGQSSYNSPLHF

v_call: TRBV7-9
j_call: TRBJ2-2
cdr3_aa: CASSPGNTGELFF

v_call: TRBV6-6
j_call: TRBJ1-1
cdr3_aa: CASSLGAMNTEAFF

v_call: TRBV15
j_call: TRBJ1-1
cdr3_aa: CATSRDGIRGGWGTEAFF

v_call: TRBV5-8
j_call: TRBJ2-7
cdr3_aa: CASSLVQGPYEQYF

v_call: TRBV19
j_call: TRBJ2-1
cdr3_aa: CATASSYNEQFF

v_call: TRBV7-2
j_call: TRBJ2-5
cdr3_aa: CASSIRLAGETQYF

v_call: TRBV28
j_call: TRBJ1-5
cdr3_aa: CASSLKGQPQHF

v_call: TRBV5-1
j_call: TRBJ1-5
cdr3_aa: CASRLGGSSNQPQHF

v_call: TRBV6-6
j_call: TRBJ2-5
cdr3_aa: CASSLGPGGKETQYF

v_call: TRBV19
j_call: TRBJ1-2
cdr3_aa: CASSIRFVGGPEDYTF

v_call: TRBV5-4
j_call: TRBJ1-1
cdr3_aa: CASSLSGTQNTEAFF

v_call: TRBV20-1
j_call: TRBJ2-1
cdr3_aa: CSASSVTSGNSQFF

v_call: TRBV6-5
j_call: TRBJ1-5
cdr3_aa: CASRAAGTENQPQHF